The clone carrying this TCR beta chain was seen only a few times. Time point defined: patch test 1, 2 weeks after DPC sensitization. Described treatment: therapeutic diphenylcyclopropenone sensitization with weekly scalp DPC. This specimen comes from a study of human T cells and chemical hapten exposure. At the level of the study: The cohort included alopecia areata under or over 50% scalp, totalis and universalis.

In the original processing: Sample-level TCR yields exhibited a median of around 90,000, with a range of about 23,224 to 700,000. Each CDR3 protein is one row after TCRdb ran MiXCR on the RACE reads. TCRdb assigned the V and J calls; the authors' analysis was not used. Of about 360,000 distinct CDR3 sequences listed, 4.8% are singletons. Germline V lookup: CDR1 GTSNPN, CDR2 SVGIG (reference sequence). The CDR3 runs to 14 residues. Trimming stripped 2 bases from V and 4 bases from J, with 11 bases between. The material sequenced was whole blood, taken in connection with sensitization to the hapten diphenylcyclopropenone (DPC). The source is a woman aged 45-60 years with alopecia areata. Some clones in this sample may be carry-over from other donors' samples. The chain couples TRBV30 to TRBJ1-4; tentative D call: TRBD1 (6 bases). The CDR3 nucleotides read TGTGCCTGGAGTAGTAGCAGGGGTAATGAAAAACTGTTTTTT. It yields the protein CAWSSSRGNEKLFF.